The present T cell receptor (beta chain) was sequenced within a study of long-term antiretroviral therapy in people with HIV. Study overall: A decade or so separates the oldest specimens from the later 2015 immediate-ART recommendation. Study-wide results and caveats: Data on ART adherence, viral resistance or therapy changes were unavailable.

Each HIV-infected participant was given treatment in the United States. Concerning this clone itself: Antigen unknown.

The immunoSEQ assay was v3.0, run at survey level. Here immunoSEQ multiplex PCR was the method, and the copy in TCRdb shows in-frame clones only, minus some. The sample consists of tens of thousands of clones, more than 90% of them appearing once. J was trimmed by 9 bases and V by 0 bases; bases with no gene match: 4. Germline V lookup: CDR1 MGHRA, CDR2 YSYEKL. The CDR3 is made up of 16 amino acids. V and J are TRBV4-1 and TRBJ2-1; TRBD2 aligns across 14 bases. This specimen consisted of unsorted PBMCs, obtained roughly 6 years after starting antiretroviral therapy. The sequence was collected from a man aged 25 to 40 with HIV. The CDR3: CASSQEGLAGDPEQFF. The CDR3 DNA follows: TGCGCCAGCAGCCAAGAGGGACTAGCGGGAGACCCTGAGCAGTTCTTC.